The T cell receptor beta chain under discussion was sequenced for a study of cytomegalovirus exposure and HLA in healthy donors. Background on the study: Of around 410 genotyped donors, more than 65% grouped in the Caucasian-associated ancestry cluster. Study-wide results and caveats: In a later analysis, CMV-associated beta chains were mostly HLA-associated, it appeared. Previously analyzed data showed that most TCR beta V segments were productive at a frequency of about 90% or about 30%. A later analysis reportedly found fewer N-insertions in an Asian-associated ancestry cluster than the approximately 700-donor mean.

The germline V gene has CDR1 GTSNPN and CDR2 SVGIG (reference sequence). The CDR3 contains 15 residues. J gave up 2 bases and V 2 bases, and 5 bases lay outside the gene matches. This clone appeared once. Its antigen remains unidentified. PCR was performed using 60 Vbeta and 13 Jbeta primers. Measured with immunoSEQ multiplex PCR; TCRdb has only the in-frame clones, and not every one. Of 150,000 to 200,000 clones in the sample, roughly 80% are singletons; the top ten hold about 7.7%. The clonotype originates from a woman between 40 and 55 years old in good health and CMV-seropositive. Sequencing was carried out using PBMCs. The chain has TRBV30 and TRBJ1-5, with 8 bases identical to TRBD1. CDR3: CAWSYTGGGNQPQHF. DNA for the CDR3: TGTGCCTGGAGTTATACAGGGGGAGGCAATCAGCCCCAGCATTTT. The full variable domain, in which reference TRBV30 and TRBJ1-5 provide the parts outside the CDR3, is SQTIHQWPATLVQPVGSPLSLECTVEGTSNPNLYWYRQAAGRGLQLLFYSVGIGQISSEVPQNLSASRPQDRQFILSSKKLLLSDSGFYLCAWSYTGGGNQPQHFGDGTRLSIL.